What follows are 10 T cell receptor beta chains derived from one specimen sequenced in a study of blood T cell repertoires in COVID-19. TCRdb keeps only in-frame clones here, not all; method: immunoSEQ multiplex PCR. The sample shows some 240,000 clones, approximately 85% of them seen only once. Sequenced input: PBMCs or T cells enriched from blood (not recorded which). These TCRs come from a woman between 45 and 60 years old who had been exposed to COVID-19.

The chain is built from TRBV28 and TRBJ1-1, with D perhaps TRBD1 (5 bases). V was trimmed by 3 bases and J by 0 bases, leaving 14 bases between them. Germline V gene data show CDR1 as MDHEN and CDR2 as SYDVKM. This CDR3 is 16 amino acids long. CDR3 in amino acids: CASSFSGWRVNTEAFF. In DNA, the CDR3 is TGTGCCAGCAGTTTTTCAGGGTGGAGGGTGAACACTGAAGCTTTCTTT. Together with reference TRBV28 and TRBJ1-1, the CDR3 gives the full variable domain: DVKVTQSSRYLVKRTGEKVFLECVQDMDHENMFWYRQDPGLGLRLIYFSYDVKMKEKGDIPEGYSVSREKKERFSLILESASTNQTSMYLCASSFSGWRVNTEAFFGQGTRLTVV.

V is TRBV28 and J is TRBJ1-1, with D perhaps TRBD1 (6 bases). This CDR3 region has 15 residues. V shed 6 bases and J shed 4 bases, with 18 bases lying between them. Germline assignment: CDR1 MDHEN and CDR2 SYDVKM. The CDR3 DNA sequence: TGTGCCAGCAGACGCGACAGGTCTGGGGGCACTGAAGCTTTCTTT. Its translation: CASRRDRSGGTEAFF.

There are a few counts of this clone. This chain uses TRBV7-2 with TRBJ2-5; 10 positions match TRBD2. The J segment lost 4 bases and the V segment lost 1 base, leaving 3 bases of the junction unmatched. Per germline, CDR1 SGHTA and CDR2 FQGNSA. This CDR3 is 15 amino acids long. This chain's CDR3 is CASSLDGLAAETQYF. CDR3 DNA sequence: TGTGCCAGCAGCTTAGATGGACTAGCGGCAGAGACCCAGTACTTC.

This chain links TRBV6-5 with TRBJ1-3; D gene ambiguous. Germline V gene lookup returns CDR1 MNHEY and CDR2 SVGAGI. The CDR3 is 13 amino acids. V lost 11 bases to trimming and J lost 0 bases, with 11 bases between them. CDR3: CACARFSGNTIYF. Written as DNA, the CDR3 is TGTGCCTGTGCACGGTTCTCTGGAAACACCATATATTTT.

On this clone: Distinct nucleotide sequences in the sample also encode this CDR3. The chain couples TRBV19 to TRBJ1-2, with 7 bases identical to TRBD1. Germline V lookup: CDR1 LNHDA, CDR2 SQIVND (reference sequence). Trimming at V came to 5 bases and at J to 5 bases, leaving 5 bases not matched to a gene. There are 13 residues in the CDR3. The CDR3 spells CASSRTGPYGYTF. The CDR3 nucleotides are TGTGCCAGTAGTCGGACAGGTCCTTATGGCTACACCTTC.

The V gene is TRBV28, the J gene TRBJ1-2, with 7 bases aligning to TRBD1. CDR1 and CDR2 (germline): MDHEN, SYDVKM. The CDR3 extends over 15 amino acids. V dropped 2 bases and J dropped 7; count of bases not matched to a gene: 10. CDR3 region: CASSLVGLPGGGYTF. The CDR3 coding sequence is TGTGCCAGCAGTTTAGTTGGACTCCCAGGGGGTGGCTACACCTTC.

This chain links TRBV2 with TRBJ1-4, with TRBD1 matching over 7 bases. CDR1 is SNHLY, CDR2 FYNNEI, per germline. The V gene end was trimmed by 11 bases and the J gene end by 2 bases; junction bases not matched to a gene: 14. The CDR3 runs to 16 residues. The CDR3 sequence is CAADRAGIRTNEKLFF. Written as DNA, the CDR3 is TGTGCCGCAGACAGGGCTGGAATAAGGACTAATGAAAAACTGTTTTTT.

This clone is a singleton in its sample. The chain carries TRBV3-1 (or the pseudogene TRBV3-2) and TRBJ1-1; a weak D match, TRBD1 (5 bases). The length of the CDR3 is 13 residues. Germline lookup yields CDR1 LGHDT and CDR2 YNNKEL (reference sequence). V lost 3 bases, J lost 6 bases, and 11 bases lay in between. CDR3 nucleotides: TGTGCCAGCAGCCAGACAGTGGGATCTGAAGCTTTCTTT. Translating it yields CASSQTVGSEAFF.

The rearrangement links TRBV6-5 to TRBJ1-1; perhaps TRBD1 as D (5 bases). Germline assignment: CDR1 MNHEY and CDR2 SVGAGI. Trimming took 10 bases from V and 4 from J, leaving 13 bases between them. The CDR3 has 12 amino acids. For the CDR3, the DNA is TGTGCCACCTCCAGGGAGGGCACTGAAGCTTTCTTT. Translation gives CATSREGTEAFF.

This clone was seen a handful of times. The same CDR3 can be traced to other DNA sequences in this sample. The chain has TRBV4-1 and TRBJ1-3; 7 bases align to TRBD1. The J segment lost 2 bases and the V segment lost 4 bases, leaving 5 bases of the junction unmatched. The CDR3 covers 15 residues. The V gene's germline CDR1 is MGHRA and CDR2 YSYEKL. The CDR3 loop reads CASSREQGTGNTIYF. CDR3 nucleotides: TGCGCCAGCAGCCGAGAACAGGGGACTGGAAACACCATATATTTT.